This T cell receptor (beta chain) was captured by sequencing in a study of technical replicates of blood from several donors. This clone was counted once. The data were produced by immunoSEQ multiplex PCR, yet TCRdb's version contains in-frame clones alone and is incomplete. The profile shows under 95,000 clones, 94% of them singletons. The sequenced sample was T cells isolated from PBMCs. The TCR originated in a human donor in good health.

The CDR3 DNA reads TGTGCCAGTTCGACTAGCGGGAGTGAGTCCTACGAGCAGTACTTC. This sequence encodes CASSTSGSESYEQYF. The J gene is TRBJ2-7, the V gene TRBV7-2; the match to TRBD2 covers 12 bases. Germline assignment: CDR1 SGHTA and CDR2 FQGNSA. This CDR3 region has 15 residues. The V gene end was trimmed by 9 bases and the J gene end by 1 base; junction bases not matched to a gene: 7.